This T cell receptor beta chain comes out of a study of blood T cell repertoires in COVID-19. The table came from immunoSEQ multiplex PCR; TCRdb's copy has only in-frame clones and leaves some out. The sample gives about 100,000 clones, roughly 80% of which show up once; about 18% is in the top ten. J was trimmed by 5 bases and V by 5 bases; bases with no gene match: 8. The CDR3 covers 15 residues. Per germline, CDR1 KGHSH and CDR2 LQKENI. The chain joins TRBV18 to TRBJ1-1; the match to TRBD1 covers 10 bases. The sequence was obtained from a woman between 55 and 75 years old with acute or convalescent COVID-19. The sequenced material came from peripheral blood. The CDR3 DNA follows: TGTGCCAGCTCATCTAGGACAGGGGGAGGGACTGAAGCTTTCTTT. Its translation: CASSSRTGGGTEAFF.